This entry lists 21 T cell receptor beta chains sequenced from one sample in a study of T cell clonality in common variable immunodeficiency. Sequenced by immunoSEQ multiplex PCR; TCRdb stores in-frame clones only, minus some. The sample includes some 50,000 clones, none of them occurring once. The sequencing input was peripheral blood mononuclear cells. These TCRs come from a person aged 18-70 years in good health.

On this clone itself: A much larger clone lies one base from this, so it may be a read error. With the read ending 3 residues before the CDR3 end, the germline J gene is used to fill in that end. This chain connects TRBV5-1 to TRBJ1-5, with D hard to call. This CDR3 has 15 amino acids. Germline-derived CDR1 and CDR2 are SGHRS and YFSETQ. CDR3 region: CVSSLAPGFNQPQHF. The part of the CDR3 DNA that was read is TGCGTCAGCAGCTTGGCGCCGGGGTTCAATCAGCCC.

This clone was seen at least ten times. CDR3 sequence: CASTGTGINEKLFF. The CDR3 DNA, read in part, is TGTGCCAGCACCGGGACAGGGATAAACGAAAAA. V gene TRBV2 combines with J gene TRBJ1-4; 9 bases align to TRBD1. The read gets to within 3 residues of the CDR3 end, and the germline J gene fills in the rest. The CDR3 covers 14 residues. Germline CDR1 reads SNHLY; CDR2 reads FYNNEI. After removal of 7 bases from V and 8 bases from J, the junction contained 8 bases not matched to a gene.

As regards this clone: The read terminates 3 residues before the CDR3 end, so the remaining end is supplied by the germline J gene. V gene TRBV7-9 combines with J gene TRBJ2-7; D not certain. Trimming pared 2 bases from V and 5 bases from J, leaving 7 bases between. The CDR3 sequence is 12 residues long. Germline values: CDR1 SEHNR, CDR2 FQNEAQ (reference sequence). The part of the CDR3 DNA that was read is TGTGCCAGCAGCTTATTGGGCCACGAG. This gives the protein CASSLLGHE. The whole CDR3 protein reads CASSLLGHEQYF. Looking up the rest from reference TRBV7-9 and TRBJ2-7 gives the full variable domain: DTGVSQNPRHKITKRGQNVTFRCDPISEHNRLYWYRQTLGQGPEFLTYFQNEAQLEKSRLLSDRFSAERPKGSFSTLEIQRTEQGDSAMYLCASSLLGHEQYFGPGTRLTVT.

Many counts were recorded for this clone. The CDR3 end falls 3 residues outside the read, so it is completed with the germline J gene. V usage is TRBV6-4 and J usage is TRBJ2-7; tentative D call: TRBD1 (6 bases). This CDR3 has 16 residues. The V and J ends lost 9 bases and 4 bases respectively, with 25 bases between them. The germline gives CDR1 MRHNA, CDR2 SNTAGT. The CDR3 is CARYLSARDTTYEQYF. The CDR3 bases that were read are TGTGCCAGATATCTCTCCGCTCGGGACACGACTTACGAG.

This clone came up many times. Partial CDR3 DNA: TGTGCCAGCTCACCACCGAAGAGCGGCCAACAAGAGACC. It codes for CASSPPKSGQQET. The whole CDR3 reads CASSPPKSGQQETQYF. The V gene is TRBV18, the J gene TRBJ2-5; tentative D call: TRBD2 (5 bases). The sequenced fragment ends 3 residues before the CDR3 boundary, so the rest is inferred from the germline J gene. Germline V gives CDR1 KGHSH, CDR2 LQKENI. V lost 0 bases and J lost 2, with 13 bases in between. This CDR3 has 16 residues.

In this sample, this clone turned up many times. The read halts 3 residues ahead of the CDR3 end, with the missing end drawn from the germline J gene. J is TRBJ2-2 and V is TRBV12-3 or TRBV12-4, with a possible D match to TRBD2 (7 bases). This CDR3 has 16 residues. V lost 6 bases and J lost 0, with 14 bases in between. The CDR3 here is CASRKGGATNTGELFF. The DNA read from the CDR3 is TGTGCCAGCAGGAAGGGGGGGGCAACGAACACCGGGGAG.

In regard to this clone: A read error is possible here, since a much larger clone lies one base away. The read halts 3 residues ahead of the CDR3 end, with the missing end drawn from the germline J gene. The gene calls are TRBV6-1 and TRBJ2-3, with 7 bases matching TRBD1. This CDR3 region has 16 residues. Germline V gene data show CDR1 as MNHNS and CDR2 as SASEGT. The CDR3 here is CASSGQGLMGNQPQYF. The part of the CDR3 DNA that was read is TGTGCCAGCAGTGGACAGGGATTAATGGGCAATCAGCCG.

This clone occurred many times. One end of the junction varies from germline; a read error may be responsible. The read ends 3 residues before the CDR3 terminus; that terminus is restored from the germline J gene. The chain has TRBV4-2 and TRBJ2-3; the match to TRBD2 covers 14 bases. The CDR3 is 17 residues long. The germline gives CDR1 LGHNA, CDR2 YNFKEQ. The CDR3 region is CASSQGTSGGPTDTQYF. CDR3 bases read: TGCGCCAGCAGCCAAGGGACTAGCGGGGGTCCCACAGATACG.

This clone appeared a few times. Coverage ceases 3 residues before the CDR3 finishes, and the germline J gene fills in the end. The V call is TRBV7-2, the J call TRBJ1-2, with a tentative D call TRBD1 (5 bases). The germline V gene encodes CDR1 SGHTA and CDR2 FQGNSA. The CDR3 covers 15 residues. The CDR3 protein is CASSPPGLMTYDYTF. The CDR3 DNA, read in part, is TGTGCCAGCAGCCCACCGGGACTCATGACCTACGAC.

This clone has at least ten counts. The read ends 3 residues before the CDR3 terminus; that terminus is restored from the germline J gene. This sequence joins TRBV6-1 and TRBJ1-6; no clear D. Trimming shortened V by 2 bases and J by 6 bases, and 11 bases separated the two germline ends. This CDR3 has 15 amino acids. Germline V CDR1 and CDR2: MNHNS, SASEGT. The sequenced part of the CDR3 DNA is TGTGCCAGCAGTGAAAACTCCTACCTTAATTCACCC. Its translation: CASSENSYLNSP. The entire CDR3 protein is CASSENSYLNSPLHF.

This clone was found a few times. The read stops 3 residues short of the end of the CDR3; the missing end is completed from the germline J gene. This chain links TRBV7-8 with TRBJ2-3; TRBD1 agrees at 7 bases. Germline lookup yields CDR1 SGHVS and CDR2 FQNEAQ. CDR3 length equals 15 residues. The covered CDR3 bases are TGTGCCAGCAGCTTAGACAGGGGTATCGGGGAGACG. Residues: CASSLDRGIGET. From start to end, the CDR3 is CASSLDRGIGETQYF.

This clone showed up many times. Relative to the germline gene, one junction end is altered; a read error may explain this. The CDR3 extends 3 residues past the end of the read, so its final part is completed from the germline J gene. The chain recombines TRBV4-2 with TRBJ2-7, with 7 bases lining up with TRBD2. This CDR3 has 16 amino acids. The germline gives CDR1 LGHNA, CDR2 YNFKEQ. CDR3 bases read: TGCGCCAGCAGCCAAGAGTCCGGGGGGTCCTCCTACGAG. Translating it yields CASSQESGGSSYE. Given in full, the CDR3 is CASSQESGGSSYEQYF.

In its sample, this clone was seen many times. The CDR3 end is not reached by the read, which stops 3 residues before it; the germline J gene fills it in. The chain couples TRBV6-4 to TRBJ1-1, with D tentatively TRBD1 (6 bases). CDR3 length: 13 amino acids. Germline lookup yields CDR1 MRHNA and CDR2 SNTAGT. Trimming took 5 bases from V and 0 from J, leaving 7 bases between them. CDR3 DNA (partial): TGTGCCAGCAGTCAGGGGATGAACACTGAA. Translated: CASSQGMNTE. The CDR3 in full is CASSQGMNTEAFF.

This clone was counted at least ten times. The read ends 3 residues shy of where the CDR3 ends; the end is completed using the germline J gene. The J gene is TRBJ1-5, the V gene TRBV2, with D possibly being TRBD1 (5 bases). Germline V gene data show CDR1 as SNHLY and CDR2 as FYNNEI. This CDR3 region has 14 residues. Trimming took off 7 bases at V and 7 bases at J, with 17 bases between the two ends. The part of the CDR3 DNA that was read is TGTGCCAGCACCGTTTTGGGGCCGGTACAGCCC. Amino acid sequence: CASTVLGPVQP. The complete CDR3 protein is CASTVLGPVQPQHF. The full variable domain, rest sourced from reference TRBV2 and TRBJ1-5, is EPEVTQTPSHQVTQMGQEVILRCVPISNHLYFYWYRQILGQKVEFLVSFYNNEISEKSEIFDDQFSVERPDGSNFTLKIRSTKLEDSAMYFCASTVLGPVQPQHFGDGTRLSIL.

In its sample, this clone was seen many times. The read ends 3 residues shy of where the CDR3 ends; the end is completed using the germline J gene. V is TRBV6-1 and J is TRBJ1-6, with TRBD1 identical over 7 bases. Trimming cost V 4 bases and J 6 bases; bases outside gene matches: 3. Germline V CDR1 and CDR2: MNHNS, SASEGT. CDR3 size: 14 residues. The sequenced part of the CDR3 DNA is TGTGCCAGCAGTGGACAGGGCCTTAATTCACCC. Amino acid sequence: CASSGQGLNSP. The whole CDR3 sequence is CASSGQGLNSPLHF.

This clone showed up many times. The read falls 3 residues short of the CDR3 end, and the missing part is taken from the germline J gene. J is TRBJ2-7 and V is TRBV7-2; D gene uncertain. Trimming removed 3 bases from V and 3 bases from J, with 9 bases in between. The germline gives CDR1 SGHTA, CDR2 FQGNSA. This CDR3 contains 13 residues. CDR3 protein: CASSFQVGYEQYF. The sequenced part of the CDR3 DNA is TGTGCCAGCAGCTTTCAGGTGGGCTACGAG.

This clone was seen at least ten times. The read falls 3 residues short of the CDR3 end, and the missing part is taken from the germline J gene. The genes are TRBV30 and TRBJ2-5; TRBD2 matches 11 bases. V lost 8 bases to trimming and J lost 3 bases; unmatched junction nucleotides: 8. This CDR3 region has 14 residues. CDR1 is GTSNPN, CDR2 SVGIG, per germline (reference sequence). Here the CDR3 reads CARTNSGGEETQYF. The part of the CDR3 DNA that was read is TGTGCCAGAACGAATAGCGGGGGGGAAGAGACC.

CDR3 amino acids: CSAAGGLAGGLPYTDTQYF. Incomplete CDR3 DNA: TGCAGTGCGGCGGGGGGACTAGCGGGGGGGCTTCCATACACAGATACG. The rearrangement joins TRBV20-1 to TRBJ2-3; 16 bases line up with TRBD2. The read ends 3 residues shy of where the CDR3 ends; the end is completed using the germline J gene. V was clipped by 6 bases and J by 2 bases; unmatched bases: 14. Per germline, CDR1 DFQATT and CDR2 SNEGSKA (reference sequence). This CDR3 contains 19 residues.

This clone was counted ten times or more. The sequence runs out 3 residues before the end of the CDR3; the remainder is reconstructed from the germline J gene. J is TRBJ1-2 and V is TRBV30; no reliable D call. Looked up from germline, CDR1 is GTSNPN and CDR2 is SVGIG (reference sequence). The CDR3 consists of 11 residues. CDR3 DNA, as far as it was read: TGTGCCTGGAGTGACACGGGGGGC. This codes for CAWSDTGG. The whole CDR3 protein is CAWSDTGGYTF.

This clone was seen ten or more times. The sequence runs out 3 residues before the end of the CDR3; the remainder is reconstructed from the germline J gene. This chain joins TRBV5-6 and TRBJ2-1; 7 positions agree with TRBD2. The junction had 10 bases not matched to a gene; V was cut back by 4 bases and J by 9 bases. The CDR3 extends over 14 amino acids. The V gene's germline CDR1 is SGHDT and CDR2 YYEEEE. CDR3 DNA, as far as it was read: TGTGCCAGCAGCCGCTCCGGGACTAAAGGTGAG. Translating it yields CASSRSGTKGE. The whole CDR3 reads CASSRSGTKGEQFF. The whole variable domain, filled in from reference TRBV5-6 and TRBJ2-1, reads DAGVTQSPTHLIKTRGQQVTLRCSPKSGHDTVSWYQQALGQGPQFIFQYYEEEERQRGNFPDRFSGHQFPNYSSELNVNALLLGDSALYLCASSRSGTKGEQFFGPGTRLTVL.

This clone was recorded at least ten times. The CDR3 sequence is CASSLGSGGLYGYTF. The CDR3 bases that were read are TGTGCCAGCAGCTTAGGTTCCGGGGGGCTCTATGGC. The rearrangement joins TRBV7-9 to TRBJ1-2; D might be TRBD1 (6 bases). The CDR3 end is not reached by the read, which stops 3 residues before it; the germline J gene fills it in. V lost 1 base and J lost 4, with 13 bases in between. CDR1 SEHNR and CDR2 FQNEAQ come from the germline V gene (reference sequence). The CDR3 spans 15 residues.